This TCR beta chain was sequenced for a study of blood T cell repertoires in COVID-19. Study summary: The origin of the acute and convalescent COVID-19 samples was the United States, Italy and Spain.

Clones were read by immunoSEQ multiplex PCR, and TCRdb kept only the in-frame ones, dropping some. The sample has around 200,000 clones, roughly 77% seen once. This clone has only one observation. Seattle patients were enrolled during active infection and followed longitudinally. Trimming removed 0 bases from V and 7 bases from J, with 15 bases in between. CDR1 and CDR2 (germline): MNHEY, SMNVEV (reference sequence). The CDR3 is 15 amino acids. This rearrangement joins TRBV27 to TRBJ1-2, with D tentatively TRBD1 (5 bases). Sequenced sample: peripheral blood. This TCR came from a woman aged 40 to 50 with COVID-19, enrolled during active disease. In nucleotides, the CDR3 is TGTGCCAGCAGTTTATCCTCTTTGGGGGGTGGTGGCTACACCTTC. Translating it yields CASSLSSLGGGGYTF.